This T cell receptor (beta chain) emerged from a study of OX40 agonist ivuxolimab in advanced cancers. Study outcomes and limitations: Researchers report that CD8+ T cells had, on average, more expanded clones than CD4+.

Points on this clone: No antigen is known for it.

Germline assignment: CDR1 SEHNR and CDR2 FQNEAQ (reference sequence). CDR3 length: 13 residues. V lost 5 bases, J lost 7 bases, and 14 bases lay in between. Sequencing used immunoSEQ multiplex PCR; TCRdb keeps in-frame clones, though not all of them. The table has tens of thousands of clones, roughly 87% seen once. The clonotype comes from an adult with an advanced solid tumor such as melanoma, head and neck, liver or kidney cancer. This material consisted of CD4+ or CD8+ T cells sorted from blood, taken in a trial of the OX40 agonist ivuxolimab. J is TRBJ1-2 and V is TRBV7-9, with TRBD1 as a possible D gene (6 bases). CDR3 DNA sequence: TGTGCCAGCAGCCAAACAGGGCTCTCTGGCTACACCTTC. It codes for CASSQTGLSGYTF.